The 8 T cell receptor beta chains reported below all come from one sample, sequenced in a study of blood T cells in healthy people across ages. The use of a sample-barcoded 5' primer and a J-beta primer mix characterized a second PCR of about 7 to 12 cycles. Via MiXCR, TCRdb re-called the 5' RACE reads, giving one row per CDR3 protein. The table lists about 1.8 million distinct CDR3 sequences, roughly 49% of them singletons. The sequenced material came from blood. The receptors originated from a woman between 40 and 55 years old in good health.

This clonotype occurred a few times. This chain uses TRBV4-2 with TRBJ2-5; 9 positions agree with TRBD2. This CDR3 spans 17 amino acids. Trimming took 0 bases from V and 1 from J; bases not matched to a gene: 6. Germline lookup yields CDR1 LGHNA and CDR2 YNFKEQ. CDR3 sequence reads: CASSQDFSGGTQETQYF. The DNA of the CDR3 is TGTGCCAGCAGCCAAGACTTTAGCGGGGGCACCCAAGAGACCCAGTACTTC.

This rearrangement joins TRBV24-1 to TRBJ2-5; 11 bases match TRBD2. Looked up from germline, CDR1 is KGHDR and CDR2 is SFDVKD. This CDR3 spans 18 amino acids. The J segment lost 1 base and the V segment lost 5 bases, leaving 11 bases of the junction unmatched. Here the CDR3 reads CATSGDPGLAELQETQYF. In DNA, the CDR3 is TGTGCCACCAGTGGTGATCCGGGACTAGCGGAACTCCAAGAGACCCAGTACTTC.

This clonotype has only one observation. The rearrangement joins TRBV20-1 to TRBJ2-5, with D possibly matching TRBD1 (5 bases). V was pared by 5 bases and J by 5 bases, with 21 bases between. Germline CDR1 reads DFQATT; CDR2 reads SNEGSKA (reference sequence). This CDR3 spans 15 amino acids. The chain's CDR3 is CSAFLPLDSKETQYF. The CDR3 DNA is TGCAGTGCTTTTCTCCCCCTTGACAGTAAGGAGACCCAGTACTTC.

This CDR3 is CASSFPKGANYGYTF. Here the CDR3 DNA reads TGTGCCAGCAGTTTTCCGAAGGGGGCTAACTATGGCTACACCTTC. The V gene is TRBV28, the J gene TRBJ1-2; TRBD1 might be the D (6 bases). V was clipped by 3 bases and J by 0 bases, with 11 bases between them. The CDR3 is made up of 15 amino acids. Germline assignment: CDR1 MDHEN and CDR2 SYDVKM.

In nucleotides, the CDR3 is TGTGCCAGCAGCTTCCCCGACAGGGAATCTGGCTACACCTTC. This encodes CASSFPDRESGYTF. The rearrangement uses TRBV7-6 and TRBJ1-2, with 7 bases that match TRBD1. Germline V gene data show CDR1 as SGHVS and CDR2 as FNYEAQ. The V segment lost 3 bases and the J segment 7 bases; nucleotides outside the gene matches: 8. This CDR3 contains 14 residues.

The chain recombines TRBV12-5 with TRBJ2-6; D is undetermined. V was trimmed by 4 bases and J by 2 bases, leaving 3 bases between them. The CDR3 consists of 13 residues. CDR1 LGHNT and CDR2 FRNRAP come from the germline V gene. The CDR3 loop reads CASGYTGANVLTF. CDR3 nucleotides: TGTGCTAGTGGTTACACTGGGGCCAACGTCCTGACTTTC. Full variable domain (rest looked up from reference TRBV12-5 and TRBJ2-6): DARVTQTPRHKVTEMGQEVTMRCQPILGHNTVFWYRQTMMQGLELLAYFRNRAPLDDSGMPKDRFSAEMPDATLATLKIQPSEPRDSAVYFCASGYTGANVLTFGAGSRLTVL.

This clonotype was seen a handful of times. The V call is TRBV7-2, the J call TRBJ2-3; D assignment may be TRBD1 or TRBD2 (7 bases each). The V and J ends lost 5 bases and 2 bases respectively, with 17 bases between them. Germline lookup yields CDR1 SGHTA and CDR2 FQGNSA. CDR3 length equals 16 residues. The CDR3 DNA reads TGTGCCAGCAGCCCCAGGGGGGGAGCTTACACAGATACGCAGTATTTT. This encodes CASSPRGGAYTDTQYF.

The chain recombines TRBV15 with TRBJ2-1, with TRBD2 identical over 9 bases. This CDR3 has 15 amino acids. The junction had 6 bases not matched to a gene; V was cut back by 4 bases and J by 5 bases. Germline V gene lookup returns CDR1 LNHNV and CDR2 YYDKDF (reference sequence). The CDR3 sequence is CATSTQTSGNNEQFF. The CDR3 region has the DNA TGTGCCACCAGCACTCAGACTAGCGGCAACAATGAGCAGTTCTTC.